Reported below is one T cell receptor beta chain. The entry originates in a study of blood T cell repertoires in COVID-19. Study-level information: The origin of the acute and convalescent COVID-19 samples was the United States, Italy and Spain. The analysed material was cDNA or gDNA that came from T cells, B-cell-depleted T cells, or PBMCs.

This CDR3 is 15 amino acids long. Per germline, CDR1 SGHTA and CDR2 FQGNSA. J was trimmed by 6 bases and V by 5 bases; bases with no gene match: 7. Followed over time, Seattle patients had been enrolled while infection was active. In the source study's methods: Reference gene primers were amplified, and this amplification served to estimate nucleated cell counts. Clones were read by immunoSEQ multiplex PCR, and TCRdb kept only the in-frame ones, dropping some. From that table come the V and J calls and clone size; the DNA was used to work out D and trimming. The table lists over 150,000 clones, 65% to 85% of them singletons.

The TCR comes from a woman in her forties with COVID-19, enrolled during active disease. The genes are TRBV7-2 and TRBJ2-2; 9 bases fit TRBD1. Sequencing was carried out using peripheral blood. CDR3 DNA: TGTGCCAGCAGCCCGGGGACAGGGCTTTCCGGGGAGCTGTTTTTT. Residues: CASSPGTGLSGELFF.